Many counts were recorded for the clone carrying this TCR beta chain. Its antigen is still unknown. This sample stems from a study of T cells after yellow fever vaccination. Overall study context: Fractions with few cells were prepared using SMART-Seq v4 Ultra Low Input. Whole-study findings and limits: Shared CD4/CD8 clonotypes were a small share, likely from convergent recombination. From the bulk population, abundant clonotypes could contaminate and appear within FACS-sorted repertoires.

The TCR cDNA carried a universal primer site and UMIs from 5'RACE template switching. TCRdb reprocessed the 5' RACE reads with MiXCR, giving one entry per CDR3 protein. This sample has hundreds of thousands of distinct CDR3 sequences, with around 3.6% found just once. The CDR3 loop spans 15 amino acids. The rearrangement uses TRBV21-1 and TRBJ2-7; the table's D call TRBD1 went unverified against the DNA. TRBV21-1 is given as a pseudogene. The receptor was isolated from a man between 18 and 29 years old who received the YFV17D yellow fever vaccine. The sample consisted of PBMCs, taken on the day of the yellow fever booster vaccination. The CDR3 DNA reads TGTGCCAGCAAGAAGCCGGGACAAATCTCCTACGAGCAGTACGTC. The encoded protein is CASKKPGQISYEQYV.